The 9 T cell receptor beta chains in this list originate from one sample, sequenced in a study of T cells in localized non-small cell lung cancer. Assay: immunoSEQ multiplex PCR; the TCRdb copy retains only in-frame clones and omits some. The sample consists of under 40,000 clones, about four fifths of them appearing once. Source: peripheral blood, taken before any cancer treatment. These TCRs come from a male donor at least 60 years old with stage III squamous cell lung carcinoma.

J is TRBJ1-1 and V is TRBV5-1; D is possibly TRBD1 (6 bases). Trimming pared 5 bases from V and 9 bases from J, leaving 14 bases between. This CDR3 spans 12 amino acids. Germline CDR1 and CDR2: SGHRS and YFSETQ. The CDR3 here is CASSRDTGQAFF. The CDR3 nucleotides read TGCGCCAGCAGTCGGGACACCGGGCAAGCTTTCTTT.

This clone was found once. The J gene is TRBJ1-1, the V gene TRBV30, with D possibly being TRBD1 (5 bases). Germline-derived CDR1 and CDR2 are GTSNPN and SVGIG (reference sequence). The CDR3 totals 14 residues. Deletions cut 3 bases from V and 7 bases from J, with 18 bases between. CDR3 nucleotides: TGTGCCTGGAGGGTAAAGGGGAGAAACCGTGAAGCTTTCTTT. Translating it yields CAWRVKGRNREAFF.

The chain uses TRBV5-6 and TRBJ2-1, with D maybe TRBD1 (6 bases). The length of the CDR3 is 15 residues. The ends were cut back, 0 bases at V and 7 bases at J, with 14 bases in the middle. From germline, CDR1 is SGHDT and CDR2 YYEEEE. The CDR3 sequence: CASSLEGRGWNEQFF. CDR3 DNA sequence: TGTGCCAGCAGCTTGGAGGGTAGGGGGTGGAATGAGCAGTTCTTC. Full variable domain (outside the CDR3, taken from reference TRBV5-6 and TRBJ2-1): DAGVTQSPTHLIKTRGQQVTLRCSPKSGHDTVSWYQQALGQGPQFIFQYYEEEERQRGNFPDRFSGHQFPNYSSELNVNALLLGDSALYLCASSLEGRGWNEQFFGPGTRLTVL.

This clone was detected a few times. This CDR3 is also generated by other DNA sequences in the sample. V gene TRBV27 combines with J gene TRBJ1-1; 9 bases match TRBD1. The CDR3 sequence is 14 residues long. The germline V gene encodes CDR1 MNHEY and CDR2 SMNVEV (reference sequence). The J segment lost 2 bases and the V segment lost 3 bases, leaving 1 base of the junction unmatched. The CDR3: CASSLTGGNTEAFF. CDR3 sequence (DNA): TGTGCCAGCAGTTTGACAGGGGGAAACACTGAAGCTTTCTTT.

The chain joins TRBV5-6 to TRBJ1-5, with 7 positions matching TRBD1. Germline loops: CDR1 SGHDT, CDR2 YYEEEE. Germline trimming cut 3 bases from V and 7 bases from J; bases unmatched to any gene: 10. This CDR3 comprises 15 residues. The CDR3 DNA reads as TGTGCCAGCAGCTCCCGACGGACAGGAGAACAGCCCCAGCATTTT. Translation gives CASSSRRTGEQPQHF. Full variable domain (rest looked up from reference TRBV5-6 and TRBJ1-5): DAGVTQSPTHLIKTRGQQVTLRCSPKSGHDTVSWYQQALGQGPQFIFQYYEEEERQRGNFPDRFSGHQFPNYSSELNVNALLLGDSALYLCASSSRRTGEQPQHFGDGTRLSIL.

CDR3 DNA: TGTGCCAGCAGCTACAGGGGGGAAGAGACCCAGTACTTC. It yields the protein CASSYRGEETQYF. V and J are TRBV6-1 and TRBJ2-5; 8 bases map to TRBD1. Per germline, CDR1 MNHNS and CDR2 SASEGT. V gave up 6 bases and J gave up 3 bases; unmatched junction bases: 3. The CDR3 length is 13 residues.

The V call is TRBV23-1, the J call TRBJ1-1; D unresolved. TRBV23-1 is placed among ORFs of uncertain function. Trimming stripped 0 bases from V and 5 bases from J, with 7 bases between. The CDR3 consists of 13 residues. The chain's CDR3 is CASSQSRVTEAFF. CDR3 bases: TGCGCCAGCAGTCAATCACGGGTGACTGAAGCTTTCTTT.

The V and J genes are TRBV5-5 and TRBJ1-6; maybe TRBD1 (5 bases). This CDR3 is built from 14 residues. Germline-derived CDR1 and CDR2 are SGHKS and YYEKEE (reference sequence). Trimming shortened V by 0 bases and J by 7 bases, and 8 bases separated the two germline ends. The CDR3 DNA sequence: TGTGCCAGCAGCTTGGATGGGGGAAATTCACCCCTCCACTTT. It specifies CASSLDGGNSPLHF. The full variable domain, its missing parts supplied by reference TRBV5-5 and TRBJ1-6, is DAGVTQSPTHLIKTRGQQVTLRCSPISGHKSVSWYQQVLGQGPQFIFQYYEKEERGRGNFPDRFSARQFPNYSSELNVNALLLGDSALYLCASSLDGGNSPLHFGNGTRLTVT.

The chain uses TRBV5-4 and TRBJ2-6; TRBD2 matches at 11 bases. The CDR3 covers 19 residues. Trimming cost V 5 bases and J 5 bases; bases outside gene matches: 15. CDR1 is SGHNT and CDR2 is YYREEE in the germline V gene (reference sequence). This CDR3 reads CASRSGTSGPSVRANVLTF. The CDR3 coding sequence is TGTGCCAGCAGATCCGGGACTAGCGGTCCTTCCGTTAGGGCCAACGTCCTGACTTTC.